The 22 T cell receptor beta chains below were found in one sample sequenced in a study of blood T cell repertoires in COVID-19. Libraries were prepared by immunoSEQ multiplex PCR; TCRdb keeps only in-frame clonotypes and omits some of them. The top ten clones hold less than 15% of a sample with 200,000 or so clones, roughly 76% of them seen once. Material for sequencing was peripheral blood. The receptor source for this set is a woman older than 75 with COVID-19, enrolled during active disease.

This chain links TRBV7-3 with TRBJ1-1, with TRBD1 matching over 7 bases. The CDR3 runs to 15 residues. After removal of 5 bases from V and 0 bases from J, the junction contained 6 bases not matched to a gene. Germline V gene data show CDR1 as SGHTA and CDR2 as FQGTGA. CDR3 sequence: CASSDQGGMNTEAFF. In DNA form, the CDR3 reads TGTGCCAGCAGCGATCAGGGGGGTATGAACACTGAAGCTTTCTTT. Complete variable domain (other parts from reference TRBV7-3 and TRBJ1-1): GAGVSQTPSNKVTEKGKYVELRCDPISGHTALYWYRQSLGQGPEFLIYFQGTGAADDSGLPNDRFFAVRPEGSVSTLKIQRTERGDSAVYLCASSDQGGMNTEAFFGQGTRLTVV.

V gene TRBV7-9 combines with J gene TRBJ1-2; D unresolved. This CDR3 region has 12 residues. The germline V and J ends were trimmed by 7 bases and 6 bases, with 12 bases remaining between them. Germline values: CDR1 SEHNR, CDR2 FQNEAQ (reference sequence). The CDR3 reads CASTYPEDGYTF. The CDR3 coding sequence is TGTGCCAGCACCTATCCCGAGGATGGCTACACCTTC.

The genes are TRBV30 and TRBJ2-1; TRBD2 matches at 11 bases. V lost 0 bases to trimming and J lost 2 bases; unmatched junction nucleotides: 0. The V gene's germline CDR1 is GTSNPN and CDR2 SVGIG (reference sequence). The CDR3 has 15 amino acids. The CDR3, as DNA: TGTGCCTGGAGTGTGACTAGCGGGACCTACAATGAGCAGTTCTTC. It specifies CAWSVTSGTYNEQFF. Combining the CDR3 with reference TRBV30 and TRBJ2-1 gives the whole variable domain SQTIHQWPATLVQPVGSPLSLECTVEGTSNPNLYWYRQAAGRGLQLLFYSVGIGQISSEVPQNLSASRPQDRQFILSSKKLLLSDSGFYLCAWSVTSGTYNEQFFGPGTRLTVL.

V is TRBV29-1 and J is TRBJ2-7, with D possibly TRBD1 on 6 matching bases. Germline V CDR1 and CDR2: SQVTM, ANQGSEA. The V end was cut by 4 bases, the J end by 1 base, with 11 bases between. The CDR3 is made up of 13 amino acids. The CDR3 loop reads CSVVDSVSYEQYF. The CDR3, as DNA: TGCAGCGTTGTGGACAGCGTTTCCTACGAGCAGTACTTC.

This rearrangement joins TRBV5-5 to TRBJ1-2; 7 bases align to TRBD1. Trimming at V came to 3 bases and at J to 7 bases, leaving 9 bases not matched to a gene. Germline values: CDR1 SGHKS, CDR2 YYEKEE (reference sequence). The length of the CDR3 is 14 residues. CDR3 sequence reads: CASSSTGDVRGYTF. The CDR3 nucleotides are TGTGCCAGCAGCTCTACAGGGGACGTACGTGGCTACACCTTC.

This clone was picked up one time. The chain links TRBV7-2 to TRBJ2-3; D is unclear. Germline V gene lookup returns CDR1 SGHTA and CDR2 FQGNSA. The V end lost 5 bases, the J end lost 12 bases, and 18 bases lay between the germline ends. The CDR3 spans 13 residues. DNA of the CDR3: TGTGCCAGCAGCCCCCAATCACTAACCTACCAGTATTTT. Its protein is CASSPQSLTYQYF.

This clone has just one count. This chain uses TRBV4-1 with TRBJ2-1, with TRBD2 identical over 11 bases. Germline trimming cut 1 base from V and 3 bases from J; bases unmatched to any gene: 2. CDR1 and CDR2 from the germline V gene are MGHRA and YSYEKL. This CDR3 is 16 amino acids long. The CDR3 sequence is CASSQGLAGIYNEQFF. The DNA of the CDR3 is TGCGCCAGCAGCCAAGGACTAGCGGGGATCTACAATGAGCAGTTCTTC.

This chain links TRBV5-1 with TRBJ1-3; tentatively, D is TRBD1 (5 bases). Germline assignment: CDR1 SGHRS and CDR2 YFSETQ. The V end was cut by 4 bases, the J end by 2 bases, with 13 bases between. CDR3 size: 15 residues. CDR3 DNA: TGCGCCAGCAGCACACGGGGGGGAACTGGAAACACCATATATTTT. This sequence encodes CASSTRGGTGNTIYF.

The chain links TRBV12-3 or TRBV12-4 to TRBJ2-7, with 7 bases that match TRBD1. This CDR3 is 13 amino acids long. V gave up 4 bases and J gave up 4 bases; unmatched junction bases: 4. CDR3 residues: CASSYGQEYEQYF. The CDR3 region has the DNA TGTGCCAGCAGTTACGGACAGGAGTACGAGCAGTACTTC.

V gene TRBV7-2 combines with J gene TRBJ2-2, with D possibly TRBD1 on 6 matching bases. Germline V gives CDR1 SGHTA, CDR2 FQGNSA. The CDR3 consists of 16 residues. Trimming stripped 0 bases from V and 1 base from J, with 9 bases between. The CDR3 nucleotides are TGTGCCAGCAGCTTAGCGGGACATCAGAACACCGGGGAGCTGTTTTTT. Translation gives CASSLAGHQNTGELFF.

The gene calls are TRBV19 and TRBJ1-2; 9 nucleotides line up with TRBD1. V was pared by 6 bases and J by 1 base, with 3 bases of the junction left unmatched. CDR3 length equals 14 residues. Germline V gene sequence: CDR1 LNHDA, CDR2 SQIVND (reference sequence). CDR3 loop: CASSLDRGNYGYTF. Written as DNA, the CDR3 is TGTGCCAGTAGCTTGGACAGGGGTAACTATGGCTACACCTTC.

The rearrangement joins TRBV5-4 to TRBJ2-7; weak D call: TRBD2 (6 bases). V dropped 2 bases and J dropped 2 bases, with 11 bases sitting between them. Germline CDR1 SGHNT, CDR2 YYREEE (reference sequence). This CDR3 contains 14 residues. In nucleotides, the CDR3 is TGTGCCAGCAGCTTCACCGGGACTGCCTACGAGCAGTACTTC. It is translated as CASSFTGTAYEQYF.

This clone was observed a few times. The CDR3 DNA reads TGTGCCAGCAGCATGGACAGGGCTAACTATGGCTACACCTTC. This translates into CASSMDRANYGYTF. The gene calls are TRBV5-4 and TRBJ1-2; 8 bases align to TRBD1. Losses at the gene ends were 4 bases for V and 0 bases for J; bases not matched to a gene: 2. Germline CDR1 reads SGHNT; CDR2 reads YYREEE (reference sequence). This CDR3 is 14 amino acids long.

The chain is built from TRBV29-1 and TRBJ2-3, with a tentative D call TRBD1 (6 bases). V shed 8 bases and J shed 0 bases, with 15 bases lying between them. This CDR3 is 14 amino acids long. Germline CDR1 is SQVTM and CDR2 is ANQGSEA. The CDR3 reads CSFPRRGSTDTQYF. The CDR3 bases are TGCAGCTTTCCGCGCAGGGGCAGCACAGATACGCAGTATTTT.

The CDR3 region has the DNA TGTGCCACCAGCAGAGATTGGGTCGGGGTAAAATCCGGGACAACCCAGTTCTTC. Translated: CATSRDWVGVKSGTTQFF. The chain couples TRBV15 to TRBJ2-1, with a tentative D call TRBD1 (6 bases). CDR1 is LNHNV, CDR2 YYDKDF, per germline (reference sequence). The germline V and J ends were trimmed by 0 bases and 13 bases, with 28 bases remaining between them. This CDR3 is built from 18 residues.

This clone occurred once. This sequence joins TRBV5-1 and TRBJ2-5; 7 bases map to TRBD1. CDR3 length equals 14 residues. CDR1 is SGHRS and CDR2 is YFSETQ in the germline V gene. V trimming: 4 bases; J trimming: 1 base; junction bases outside the gene matches: 4. The CDR3 coding sequence is TGCGCCAGCAGCCTGAGGACAGGCCAAGAGACCCAGTACTTC. It yields the protein CASSLRTGQETQYF.

The V gene is TRBV4-2, the J gene TRBJ2-3; D is perhaps TRBD2 (5 bases). V gave up 7 bases and J gave up 2 bases, with 16 bases separating them. The CDR3 runs to 15 residues. Germline V gene data show CDR1 as LGHNA and CDR2 as YNFKEQ. In nucleotides, the CDR3 is TGTGCCAGCACTAAACGGGGTTCTACCACAGATACGCAGTATTTT. As protein: CASTKRGSTTDTQYF.

This chain links TRBV4-1 with TRBJ2-4; 10 bases are shared with TRBD2. J gave up 0 bases and V 0 bases, and 8 bases lay outside the gene matches. In germline, CDR1 is MGHRA, CDR2 YSYEKL. The CDR3 has 19 residues. The CDR3 DNA sequence: TGCGCCAGCAGCCAAGACGAGCTAGCGGGAGCCCTAGCCAAAAACATTCAGTACTTC. This codes for CASSQDELAGALAKNIQYF.

This clone was counted between two and nine times. V is TRBV9 and J is TRBJ2-7; D might be TRBD2 (6 bases). Germline V lookup: CDR1 SGDLS, CDR2 YYNGEE. Between the trimmed V and J ends, which lost 3 bases and 8 bases, there was a span of 18 bases. The CDR3 spans 14 residues. CDR3 residues: CASSGEVTRAKQYF. CDR3 in DNA: TGTGCCAGCAGCGGGGAGGTCACCAGGGCTAAGCAGTACTTC. Full variable domain (rest looked up from reference TRBV9 and TRBJ2-7): DSGVTQTPKHLITATGQRVTLRCSPRSGDLSVYWYQQSLDQGLQFLIQYYNGEERAKGNILERFSAQQFPDLHSELNLSSLELGDSALYFCASSGEVTRAKQYFGPGTRLTVT.

The count of this clone is one. The chain carries TRBV7-2 and TRBJ2-7; the match to TRBD1 covers 11 bases. V gave up 6 bases and J gave up 2 bases; unmatched junction bases: 6. Germline V CDR1 and CDR2: SGHTA, FQGNSA. The CDR3 has 15 amino acids. For the CDR3, the DNA is TGTGCCAGCAGTTCGCCGGGACAGGGGGCCTACGAGCAGTACTTC. This translates into CASSSPGQGAYEQYF.

V gene TRBV19 combines with J gene TRBJ2-2, with TRBD2 matching 11 bases. J gave up 5 bases and V 7 bases, and 9 bases lay outside the gene matches. Germline CDR1 and CDR2: LNHDA and SQIVND (reference sequence). The CDR3 has 16 residues. The CDR3 DNA is TGTGCCAGTACTGTCCTAGCGGGGGGTCCTACCGGGGAGCTGTTTTTT. Amino acids: CASTVLAGGPTGELFF.

The chain carries TRBV5-6 and TRBJ2-5, with 13 bases identical to TRBD2. Germline CDR1 is SGHDT and CDR2 is YYEEEE. Trimming at V came to 1 base and at J to 2 bases, leaving 2 bases not matched to a gene. This CDR3 comprises 16 residues. The CDR3 DNA reads as TGTGCCAGCAGCTTGACGGGACTAGCGGGGCAAGAGACCCAGTACTTC. It encodes CASSLTGLAGQETQYF.